This entry features one T cell receptor beta chain sequence. This sample stems from a study of Graves' ophthalmopathy and Graves' hyperthyroidism. The CDR3 loop spans 11 amino acids. Trimming removed 6 bases from V and 7 bases from J, with 10 bases in between. Researchers took RNA transcripts and amplified TCR beta CDR3 regions from them. The first round was an RT-PCR with HTBI primers, and the second round was a multiplex PCR. Each CDR3 protein gets one entry after TCRdb re-called the multiplex PCR reads with MiXCR. This sample has 400,000 to 450,000 distinct CDR3 sequences, with approximately 21% found just once. Hyperthyroidism showing no ophthalmopathy within 18 months of follow-up was stable.

The rearrangement joins TRBV12-3 or TRBV12-4 to TRBJ2-7; D not certain. The clonotype comes from a woman aged 18-29 years with stable Graves' hyperthyroidism. Sequencing was carried out using peripheral blood. CDR3 sequence reads: CASSYGPEQYF. The CDR3 DNA reads TGTGCCAGCAGCTACGGACCTGAGCAGTACTTC.